The 3 T cell receptor beta chains listed next were all sequenced from one sample in a study of glioma-infiltrating T cells. Using RNA template, CDR3s of TCR alpha and beta were amplified with iRepertoire arm-PCR. A single record per CDR3 protein comes from TCRdb applying MiXCR to the multiplex PCR reads. The sample records about 400,000 distinct CDR3 sequences, more than 35% being singletons. The source material was glioma tissue, nonneoplastic brain tissue, or PBMCs (not recorded which). These receptors were obtained from a human donor with low-grade glioma or glioblastoma, undergoing nonglioma brain surgery, or in good health (not recorded which).

This clonotype was observed many times. The chain combines TRBV27 with TRBJ2-1; 9 nucleotides agree with TRBD1. This CDR3 has 16 amino acids. The V segment lost 5 bases and the J segment 7 bases; nucleotides outside the gene matches: 12. Germline lookup yields CDR1 MNHEY and CDR2 SMNVEV (reference sequence). The CDR3 loop is CASSPLTGGRGNEQFF. The CDR3 DNA follows: TGTGCCAGCAGTCCCCTTACAGGGGGCCGAGGGAATGAGCAGTTCTTC.

The chain couples TRBV28 to TRBJ1-2; 7 positions match TRBD1. The germline CDR1 and CDR2 sequences are MDHEN and SYDVKM. The CDR3 is 15 amino acids. J gave up 4 bases and V 5 bases, and 10 bases lay outside the gene matches. DNA for the CDR3: TGTGCCAGCAGTGAGAATCACAGGACAGGCTATGGCTACACCTTC. Its protein product is CASSENHRTGYGYTF.

This clonotype showed up just a few times. The chain couples TRBV27 to TRBJ1-5; D unresolved. CDR1 and CDR2 (germline): MNHEY, SMNVEV (reference sequence). The V end lost 2 bases, the J end lost 7 bases, and 15 bases lay between the germline ends. This CDR3 has 15 residues. In DNA form, the CDR3 reads TGTGCCAGCAGTTTAGGGAGTAACATGGGCCAGCCCCAGCATTTT. Protein: CASSLGSNMGQPQHF.